The 20 T cell receptor beta chains listed next were all sequenced from one sample in a study of blood T cell repertoires in COVID-19. The method was immunoSEQ multiplex PCR; TCRdb's version includes in-frame clones alone and lacks a portion of them. Of roughly 300,000 clones in the sample, about 89% were seen once. The specimen sequenced was peripheral blood. The receptors were sampled from a woman aged 45-65 years who had recovered from COVID-19.

This clone occurred a few times. The sample has other DNA sequences that encode this CDR3 too. The chain has TRBV9 and TRBJ1-6; D ambiguous. Germline values: CDR1 SGDLS, CDR2 YYNGEE. This CDR3 spans 14 amino acids. Deletions cut 0 bases from V and 9 bases from J, with 10 bases between. CDR3 residues: CASSVEGGGSPLHF. CDR3 sequence (DNA): TGTGCCAGCAGCGTAGAGGGAGGAGGTTCACCCCTCCACTTT.

The chain employs TRBV5-4 and TRBJ1-2; D remains unclear. CDR1 is SGHNT and CDR2 is YYREEE in the germline V gene (reference sequence). CDR3 size: 11 residues. V lost 4 bases, J lost 2 bases, and 3 bases lay in between. CDR3 amino acids: CASSLNYGYTF. CDR3 nucleotide sequence: TGTGCCAGCAGCCTAAACTATGGCTACACCTTC.

This clone was recorded at least ten times. The chain carries TRBV18 and TRBJ2-3, with D unclear. Germline V gene data show CDR1 as KGHSH and CDR2 as LQKENI. Trimming removed 3 bases at V and 0 bases at J, with 10 bases between. The CDR3 contains 15 residues. CDR3 residues: CASSPRTKSTDTQYF. The CDR3 DNA is TGTGCCAGCTCACCGAGAACCAAAAGCACAGATACGCAGTATTTT.

The chain combines TRBV16 with TRBJ1-2; possibly TRBD1 for D (5 bases). The CDR3 is 11 residues long. Germline V gene sequence: CDR1 KGHSY, CDR2 FQNENV. The V and J ends lost 6 bases and 6 bases respectively, with 8 bases between them. CDR3 DNA sequence: TGTGCCAGCAGGGAGGGGCATGGCTACACCTTC. Translating it yields CASREGHGYTF.

This clone was found once. The chain is built from TRBV28 and TRBJ1-1, with D unresolved. The CDR3 runs 16 residues. V was cut by 5 bases and J by 4 bases, with 20 bases left in between. Germline-derived CDR1 and CDR2 are MDHEN and SYDVKM. CDR3 residues: CASSATRGGLGTEAFF. CDR3 nucleotide sequence: TGTGCCAGCAGTGCCACAAGAGGCGGGTTGGGCACTGAAGCTTTCTTT.

Worth noting for this clone: Other nucleotide sequences from this sample produce the same CDR3. This chain joins TRBV28 and TRBJ1-5; no reliable D call. This CDR3 has 12 amino acids. V was cut by 6 bases and J by 6 bases, with 9 bases left in between. CDR1 is MDHEN, CDR2 SYDVKM, per germline. CDR3 sequence (DNA): TGTGCCAGCAGCCCCCTAAGTCAGCCCCAGCATTTT. It translates to CASSPLSQPQHF.

V gene TRBV6-5 combines with J gene TRBJ2-7; TRBD2 matches at 9 bases. The CDR3 is 14 amino acids. CDR1 MNHEY and CDR2 SVGAGI come from the germline V gene. The V gene end was trimmed by 2 bases and the J gene end by 2 bases; junction bases not matched to a gene: 1. CDR3 DNA: TGTGCCAGCAGTTACCTAGCGGGGCCCTACGAGCAGTACTTC. It yields the protein CASSYLAGPYEQYF.

J is TRBJ2-7 and V is TRBV3-1 (or the pseudogene TRBV3-2); tentative D call: TRBD2 (6 bases). The CDR3 length is 13 residues. Germline V CDR1 and CDR2: LGHDT, YNNKEL (reference sequence). The V and J ends lost 0 bases and 6 bases respectively, with 9 bases between them. The CDR3 DNA follows: TGTGCCAGCAGCCAAGACGGAGGGAGCGAGCAGTACTTC. Amino acids: CASSQDGGSEQYF.

In this sample, this clone turned up once. This rearrangement joins TRBV11-2 to TRBJ2-1; D uncertain. V lost 0 bases, J lost 4 bases, and 13 bases lay in between. The germline CDR1 and CDR2 sequences are SGHAT and FQNNGV. The CDR3 is 16 amino acids. The CDR3 spells CASSLDSKRPYNEQFF. DNA for the CDR3: TGTGCCAGCAGCTTAGATAGTAAGCGACCTTACAATGAGCAGTTCTTC.

This clone was counted a few times. The chain carries TRBV19 and TRBJ2-3, with a weak D call TRBD1 (5 bases). There are 15 residues in the CDR3. Trimming took off 3 bases at V and 1 base at J, with 11 bases between the two ends. Germline V lookup: CDR1 LNHDA, CDR2 SQIVND (reference sequence). CDR3 residues: CASSMGQRGTDTQYF. CDR3 nucleotide sequence: TGTGCCAGTAGTATGGGGCAAAGGGGCACAGATACGCAGTATTTT.

V usage is TRBV11-2 and J usage is TRBJ2-1; D unclear. The CDR3 consists of 16 residues. Trimming stripped 1 base from V and 3 bases from J, with 13 bases between. Germline V gene sequence: CDR1 SGHAT, CDR2 FQNNGV. The CDR3 region is CASSLAESSVYNEQFF. In nucleotides, the CDR3 is TGTGCCAGCAGCTTAGCGGAGTCCTCAGTCTACAATGAGCAGTTCTTC.

The rearrangement uses TRBV7-9 and TRBJ1-1, with a tentative D call TRBD1 (5 bases). Trimming stripped 3 bases from V and 1 base from J, with 9 bases between. Germline lookup yields CDR1 SEHNR and CDR2 FQNEAQ (reference sequence). This CDR3 is 14 amino acids long. This CDR3 reads CASSLMTENTEAFF. The CDR3 coding sequence is TGTGCCAGCAGCTTGATGACAGAGAACACTGAAGCTTTCTTT.

This chain uses TRBV28 with TRBJ2-3, with 7 nucleotides matching TRBD2. V was clipped by 5 bases and J by 3 bases; unmatched bases: 8. In germline, CDR1 is MDHEN, CDR2 SYDVKM. This CDR3 has 15 residues. CDR3 DNA sequence: TGTGCCAGCAGTGCCTCTAACGGGGGGACAGATACGCAGTATTTT. The encoded protein is CASSASNGGTDTQYF.

The chain couples TRBV30 to TRBJ1-3; a weak D match, TRBD1 (6 bases). The CDR3 has 16 amino acids. Per the germline V gene, CDR1 is GTSNPN and CDR2 is SVGIG (reference sequence). V was shortened by 0 bases and J by 2 bases, with 14 bases between the two germline ends. The CDR3 sequence is CAWSVTGRSTGNTIYF. The CDR3 DNA reads as TGTGCCTGGAGTGTAACAGGGCGGTCCACTGGAAACACCATATATTTT. The whole variable domain, remainder taken from reference TRBV30 and TRBJ1-3, is SQTIHQWPATLVQPVGSPLSLECTVEGTSNPNLYWYRQAAGRGLQLLFYSVGIGQISSEVPQNLSASRPQDRQFILSSKKLLLSDSGFYLCAWSVTGRSTGNTIYFGEGSWLTVV.

The chain employs TRBV28 and TRBJ1-4; 9 bases map to TRBD1. Looked up from germline, CDR1 is MDHEN and CDR2 is SYDVKM. This CDR3 region has 15 residues. Trimming took 2 bases from V and 7 from J; bases not matched to a gene: 5. CDR3 nucleotides: TGTGCCAGCAGTTTAGGGGCGACAGGGGGTGAAAAACTGTTTTTT. Translated, it gives CASSLGATGGEKLFF.

The gene calls are TRBV4-3 and TRBJ2-7, with D possibly being TRBD1 (6 bases). V was cut by 3 bases and J by 2 bases, with 17 bases left in between. Germline V CDR1 and CDR2: LGHNA, YSLEER. The CDR3 is made up of 16 amino acids. CDR3 region: CASSQGVRDTPYEQYF. In DNA form, the CDR3 reads TGCGCCAGCAGCCAGGGGGTCCGGGACACACCCTACGAGCAGTACTTC.

Of note for this clone: The identical CDR3 is also encoded by other nucleotide sequences in the sample. The J gene is TRBJ2-7, the V gene TRBV28; D gene ambiguous. The CDR3 sequence is 12 residues long. Germline CDR1 is MDHEN and CDR2 is SYDVKM. Trimming shortened V by 5 bases and J by 4 bases, and 9 bases separated the two germline ends. The CDR3 is CASSASSYEQYF. The CDR3 DNA sequence: TGTGCCAGCAGTGCATCTAGTTACGAGCAGTACTTC.

The chain is built from TRBV15 and TRBJ1-1; no reliable D call. The CDR3 is made up of 13 amino acids. V lost 8 bases and J lost 1, with 11 bases in between. Per the germline V gene, CDR1 is LNHNV and CDR2 is YYDKDF (reference sequence). Written as DNA, the CDR3 is TGTGCCACCCTGGAGGGCTCGAACACTGAAGCTTTCTTT. It codes for CATLEGSNTEAFF.

The chain employs TRBV10-3 and TRBJ2-7, with TRBD2 as a possible D gene (5 bases). V dropped 3 bases and J dropped 2 bases, with 8 bases sitting between them. Germline V gives CDR1 ENHRY, CDR2 SYGVKD. The CDR3 sequence is 13 residues long. The CDR3 here is CAISDATTYEQYF. For the CDR3, the DNA is TGTGCCATCAGTGACGCGACTACCTACGAGCAGTACTTC.

This sequence joins TRBV20-1 and TRBJ2-5; possibly TRBD2 for D (6 bases). Germline V gene sequence: CDR1 DFQATT, CDR2 SNEGSKA (reference sequence). This CDR3 spans 11 amino acids. V lost 6 bases and J lost 5, with 10 bases in between. The CDR3 DNA follows: TGCAGTGCCTTAGCGGAGGAGACCCAGTACTTC. This translates into CSALAEETQYF.